This T cell receptor (beta chain) was found in a study of blood T cell repertoires in COVID-19. About the research overall: Acute and convalescent COVID-19 specimens originated in the United States, Italy and Spain. T cells, B-cell-depleted T cells, or PBMCs provided the cDNA or gDNA that served as material.

In the original processing: From reference gene primer amplification, estimates of nucleated cell counts were derived. Data came from immunoSEQ multiplex PCR; TCRdb stores just in-frame clones and leaves some out. V and J calls and clone size are copied from that table; D and trimming were computed from the DNA. The sample has about 27,000 clones, 90% to 95% seen once. The CDR3 sequence is 17 residues long. Germline CDR1 LGHNA, CDR2 YSLEER. Trimming shortened V by 0 bases and J by 1 base, and 15 bases separated the two germline ends. The chain uses TRBV4-3 and TRBJ1-1; D remains unclear. The receptor comes from a human donor with active COVID-19. The donor label of this sample is uncertain. Source material: peripheral blood. CDR3 in DNA: TGCGCCAGCAGCCAAGAAGGTGGCAGGCTTTCGAACACTGAAGCTTTCTTT. As protein: CASSQEGGRLSNTEAFF.